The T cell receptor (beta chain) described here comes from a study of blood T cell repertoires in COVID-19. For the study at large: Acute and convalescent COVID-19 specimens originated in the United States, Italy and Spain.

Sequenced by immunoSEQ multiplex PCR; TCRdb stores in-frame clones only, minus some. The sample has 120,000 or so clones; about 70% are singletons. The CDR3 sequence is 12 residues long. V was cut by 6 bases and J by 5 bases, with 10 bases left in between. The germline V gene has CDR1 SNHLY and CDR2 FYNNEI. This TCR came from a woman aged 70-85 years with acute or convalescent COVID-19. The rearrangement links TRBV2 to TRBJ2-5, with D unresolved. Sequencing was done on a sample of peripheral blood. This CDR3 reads CASRLLHETQYF. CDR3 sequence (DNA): TGTGCCAGCAGACTACTACATGAGACCCAGTACTTC.